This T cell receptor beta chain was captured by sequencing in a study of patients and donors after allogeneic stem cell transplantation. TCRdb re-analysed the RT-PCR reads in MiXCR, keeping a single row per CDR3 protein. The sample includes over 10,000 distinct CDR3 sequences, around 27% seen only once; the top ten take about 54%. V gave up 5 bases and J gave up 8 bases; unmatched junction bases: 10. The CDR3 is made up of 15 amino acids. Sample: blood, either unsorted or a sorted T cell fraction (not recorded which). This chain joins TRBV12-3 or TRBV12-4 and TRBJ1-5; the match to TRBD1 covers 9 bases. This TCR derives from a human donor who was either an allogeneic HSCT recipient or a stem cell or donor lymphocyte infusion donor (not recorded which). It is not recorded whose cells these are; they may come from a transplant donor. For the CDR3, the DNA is TGTGCCAGCAGTACAACCGGGACAGGGATTAAGCCCCAGCATTTT. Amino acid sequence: CASSTTGTGIKPQHF.